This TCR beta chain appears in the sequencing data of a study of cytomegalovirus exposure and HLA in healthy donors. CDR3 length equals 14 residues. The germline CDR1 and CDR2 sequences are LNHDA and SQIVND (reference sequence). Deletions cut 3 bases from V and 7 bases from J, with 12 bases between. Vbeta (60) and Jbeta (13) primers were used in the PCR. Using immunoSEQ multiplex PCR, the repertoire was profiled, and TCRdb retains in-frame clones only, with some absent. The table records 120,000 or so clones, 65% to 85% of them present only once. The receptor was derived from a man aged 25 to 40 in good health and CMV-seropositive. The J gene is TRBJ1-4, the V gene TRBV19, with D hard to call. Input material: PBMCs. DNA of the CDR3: TGTGCCAGTAGTATTCGGGGTGAGAGTGAAAAACTGTTTTTT. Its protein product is CASSIRGESEKLFF.